The count of the clone carrying this T cell receptor beta chain is one. This entry comes from a study of CD8+ T cells in alopecia areata. Study-wide background: Treated patients took oral tofacitinib at 5 to 10 mg twice daily.

Trimming cost V 3 bases and J 4 bases, with 9 bases left between them. CDR1 and CDR2 from the germline V gene are SQVTM and ANQGSEA. This CDR3 spans 12 amino acids. cDNA serving as the sequencing template came from extracted, reverse transcribed RNA. The repertoire was sequenced with immunoSEQ multiplex PCR; TCRdb's copy has only in-frame clones and lacks some. This table holds hundreds of thousands of clones, 50% to 60% found once. This receptor was identified in a human donor with alopecia areata. V gene TRBV29-1 combines with J gene TRBJ1-1, with no clear D. The sample in question was CD4+ T cells sorted from blood, obtained at week 0. The CDR3 DNA reads TGCAGCGTTGAGCATGTGGGCACTGAAGCTTTCTTT. Translated: CSVEHVGTEAFF.